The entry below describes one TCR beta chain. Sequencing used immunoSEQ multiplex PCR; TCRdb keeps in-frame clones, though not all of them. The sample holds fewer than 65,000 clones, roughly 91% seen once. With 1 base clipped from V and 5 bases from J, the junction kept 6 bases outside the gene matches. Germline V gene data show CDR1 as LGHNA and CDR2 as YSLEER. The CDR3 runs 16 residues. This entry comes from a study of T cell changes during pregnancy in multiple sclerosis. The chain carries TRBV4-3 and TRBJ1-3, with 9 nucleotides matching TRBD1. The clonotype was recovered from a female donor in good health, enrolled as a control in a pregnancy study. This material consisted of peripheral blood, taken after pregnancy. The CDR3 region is CASSQGSNRGRNTIYF. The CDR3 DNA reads TGCGCCAGCAGCCAAGGATCTAACAGGGGGCGAAACACCATATATTTT.